This TCR beta chain came from a study of blood T cell repertoires in COVID-19. About the study: Some COVID-19 samples were acute and others convalescent; all came from the United States, Italy and Spain. In each case, the material was cDNA or gDNA derived from T cells, B-cell-depleted T cells, or PBMCs.

Data came from immunoSEQ multiplex PCR; TCRdb stores just in-frame clones and leaves some out. Here the sample spans approximately 110,000 clones, roughly 84% being singletons. V lost 0 bases, J lost 4 bases, and 0 bases stayed unmatched. CDR3 length: 14 residues. Germline V lookup: CDR1 SGHRS, CDR2 YFSETQ. V usage is TRBV5-1 and J usage is TRBJ1-1, with 10 bases aligning to TRBD1. This receptor was identified in a man aged 40-49 years with acute or convalescent COVID-19. The sample consisted of peripheral blood. CDR3 sequence (DNA): TGCGCCAGCAGCTTGGGGACAGGGGGCACTGAAGCTTTCTTT. Encoded protein: CASSLGTGGTEAFF.